The source of this TCR beta chain is a study of CD8 T cells in Susac syndrome. Study findings and constraints: The CD4+ T cell repertoires that were profiled in Susac syndrome showed no clonal expansion. It was acknowledged in the study that its TCR sequencing and HLA analysis involved a relatively small number of individuals.

Remarks on this clonotype: Its target is not known.

With random hexamers, about 0.5 to 1 ug RNA was reverse transcribed. Using its own MiXCR run on the immunoSEQ multiplex PCR reads, TCRdb lists one record per CDR3 protein. Of about 140,000 distinct CDR3 sequences in the sample, around 95% were seen once. TCR beta sequences were obtained from blood CD8+ and CD4+ T cells. The V and J ends lost 1 base and 2 bases, in that order; junction bases with no gene match: 3. Germline assignment: CDR1 LGHDT and CDR2 YNNKEL (reference sequence). The CDR3 is 15 amino acids. The specimen was CD4+ T cells from PBMCs. The receptor was derived from a human donor with Susac syndrome. The chain has TRBV3-1 and TRBJ1-2, with 8 bases identical to TRBD1. The CDR3 protein is CASSQGTGLNYGYTF. For the CDR3, the DNA is TGTGCCAGCAGCCAAGGGACAGGGTTAAACTATGGCTACACCTTC.